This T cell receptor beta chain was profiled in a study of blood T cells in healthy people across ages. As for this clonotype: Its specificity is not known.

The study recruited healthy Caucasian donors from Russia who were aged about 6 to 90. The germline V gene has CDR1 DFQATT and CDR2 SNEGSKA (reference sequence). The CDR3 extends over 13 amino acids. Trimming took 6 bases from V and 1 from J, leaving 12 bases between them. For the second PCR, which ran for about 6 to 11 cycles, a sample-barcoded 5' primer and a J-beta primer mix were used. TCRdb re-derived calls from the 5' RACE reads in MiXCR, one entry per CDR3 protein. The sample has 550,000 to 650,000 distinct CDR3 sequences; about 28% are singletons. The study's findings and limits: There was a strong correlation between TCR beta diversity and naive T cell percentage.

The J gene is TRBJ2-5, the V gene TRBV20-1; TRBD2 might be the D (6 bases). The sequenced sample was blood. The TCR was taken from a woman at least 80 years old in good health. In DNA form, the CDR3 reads TGCAGTGCGGCGGGACTCTTCCAAGAGACCCAGTACTTC. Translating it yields CSAAGLFQETQYF.